Sequencing of this T cell receptor beta chain was carried out in a study of T cells after posttransplantation cyclophosphamide. V dropped 3 bases and J dropped 1; count of bases not matched to a gene: 6. Germline CDR1 LGHNA, CDR2 YNFKEQ. CDR3 size: 19 residues. This clone was picked up many times. Measured with immunoSEQ multiplex PCR; TCRdb has only the in-frame clones, and not every one. The profile covers 20,000 to 25,000 clones, none occurring a single time. The specimen was PBMCs. V usage is TRBV4-2 and J usage is TRBJ2-2, with 15 bases aligning to TRBD2. This clonotype was obtained from an older woman in good health, CMV-negative, and a related stem cell transplant donor. The CDR3 loop is CASSQAPGLAGGNTGELFF. The CDR3 bases are TGTGCCAGCAGCCAGGCACCGGGACTAGCGGGGGGGAACACCGGGGAGCTGTTTTTT.